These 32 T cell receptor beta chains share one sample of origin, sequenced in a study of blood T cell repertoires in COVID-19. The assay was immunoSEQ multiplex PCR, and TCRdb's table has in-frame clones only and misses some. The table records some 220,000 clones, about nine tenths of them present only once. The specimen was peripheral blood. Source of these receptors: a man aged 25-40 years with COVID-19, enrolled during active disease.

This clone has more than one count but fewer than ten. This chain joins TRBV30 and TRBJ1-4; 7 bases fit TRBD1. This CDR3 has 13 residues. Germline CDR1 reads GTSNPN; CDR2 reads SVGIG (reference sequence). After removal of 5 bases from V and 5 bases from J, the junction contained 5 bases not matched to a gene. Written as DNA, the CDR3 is TGTGCCTGGCAGACAGGGCCGAATGAAAAACTGTTTTTT. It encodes CAWQTGPNEKLFF. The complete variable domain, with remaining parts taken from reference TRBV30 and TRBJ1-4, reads SQTIHQWPATLVQPVGSPLSLECTVEGTSNPNLYWYRQAAGRGLQLLFYSVGIGQISSEVPQNLSASRPQDRQFILSSKKLLLSDSGFYLCAWQTGPNEKLFFGSGTQLSVL.

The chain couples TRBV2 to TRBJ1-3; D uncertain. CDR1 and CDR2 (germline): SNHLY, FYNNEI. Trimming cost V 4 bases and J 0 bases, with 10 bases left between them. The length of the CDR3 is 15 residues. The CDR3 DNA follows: TGTGCCAGCAGTGGGGTGGGCAGCTCTGGAAACACCATATATTTT. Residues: CASSGVGSSGNTIYF. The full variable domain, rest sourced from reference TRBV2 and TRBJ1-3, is EPEVTQTPSHQVTQMGQEVILRCVPISNHLYFYWYRQILGQKVEFLVSFYNNEISEKSEIFDDQFSVERPDGSNFTLKIRSTKLEDSAMYFCASSGVGSSGNTIYFGEGSWLTVV.

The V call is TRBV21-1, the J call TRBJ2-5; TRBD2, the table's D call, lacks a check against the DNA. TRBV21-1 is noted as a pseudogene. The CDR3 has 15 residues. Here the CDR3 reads CASSKVGTSVQTQYF. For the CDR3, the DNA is TGTGCCAGCAGCAAAGTGGGAACTAGTGTGCAGACCCAGTACTTC.

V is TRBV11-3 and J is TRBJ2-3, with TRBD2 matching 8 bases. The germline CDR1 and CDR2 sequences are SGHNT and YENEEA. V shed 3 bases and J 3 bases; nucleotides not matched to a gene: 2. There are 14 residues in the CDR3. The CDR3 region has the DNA TGTGCCAGCAGCTTTGGACTAGCAACAGATACGCAGTATTTT. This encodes CASSFGLATDTQYF.

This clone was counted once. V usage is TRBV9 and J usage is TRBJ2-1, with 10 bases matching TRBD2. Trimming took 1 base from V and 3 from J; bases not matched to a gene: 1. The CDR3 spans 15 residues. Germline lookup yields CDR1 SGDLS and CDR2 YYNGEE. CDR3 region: CASSVIAGGYNEQFF. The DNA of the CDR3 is TGTGCCAGCAGCGTAATAGCGGGGGGCTACAATGAGCAGTTCTTC.

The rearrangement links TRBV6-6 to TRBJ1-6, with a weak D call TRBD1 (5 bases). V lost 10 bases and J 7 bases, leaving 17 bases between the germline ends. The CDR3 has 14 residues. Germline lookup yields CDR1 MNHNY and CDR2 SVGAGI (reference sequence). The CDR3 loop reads CATQLWSGNSPLHF. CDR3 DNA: TGTGCCACCCAGTTATGGTCAGGGAATTCACCCCTCCACTTT.

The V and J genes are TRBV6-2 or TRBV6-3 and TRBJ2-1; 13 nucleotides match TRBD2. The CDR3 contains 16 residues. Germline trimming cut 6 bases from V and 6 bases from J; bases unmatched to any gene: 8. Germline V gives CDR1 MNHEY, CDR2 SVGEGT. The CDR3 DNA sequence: TGTGCCAGCAGCAACCCGGGACTAGCGGGATTCAATGAGCAGTTCTTC. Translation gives CASSNPGLAGFNEQFF.

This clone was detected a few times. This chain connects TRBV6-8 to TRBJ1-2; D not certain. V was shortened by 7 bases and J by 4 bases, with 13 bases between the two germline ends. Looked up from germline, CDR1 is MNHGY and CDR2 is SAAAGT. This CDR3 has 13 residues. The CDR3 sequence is CASTSTDFYGYTF. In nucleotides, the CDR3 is TGTGCCAGCACTTCGACTGACTTCTATGGCTACACCTTC.

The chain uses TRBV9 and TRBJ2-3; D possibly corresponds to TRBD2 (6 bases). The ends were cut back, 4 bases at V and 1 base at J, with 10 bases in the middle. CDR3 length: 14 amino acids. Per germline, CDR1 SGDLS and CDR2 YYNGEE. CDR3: CASSRGSGTDTQYF. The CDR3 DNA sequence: TGTGCCAGCAGCCGGGGGTCGGGCACAGATACGCAGTATTTT.

This CDR3 reads CASSPTWQGYEQYF. Here the CDR3 DNA reads TGTGCCAGCAGCCCCACCTGGCAGGGCTACGAGCAGTACTTC. The rearrangement joins TRBV7-9 to TRBJ2-7; possibly TRBD1 for D (5 bases). The CDR3 has 14 residues. V was cut by 5 bases and J by 3 bases, with 14 bases left in between. Germline V gives CDR1 SEHNR, CDR2 FQNEAQ (reference sequence).

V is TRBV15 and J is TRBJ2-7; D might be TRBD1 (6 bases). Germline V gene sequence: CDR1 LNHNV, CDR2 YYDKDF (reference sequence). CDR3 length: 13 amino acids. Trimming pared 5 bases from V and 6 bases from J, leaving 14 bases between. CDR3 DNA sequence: TGTGCCACCAGCCCCCGCAGAGGGGGCGAGCAGTACTTC. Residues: CATSPRRGGEQYF.

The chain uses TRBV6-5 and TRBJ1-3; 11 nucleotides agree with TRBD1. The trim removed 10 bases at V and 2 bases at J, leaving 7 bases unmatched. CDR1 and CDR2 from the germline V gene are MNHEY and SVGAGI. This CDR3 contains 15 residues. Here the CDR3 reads CATSDRGRTGNTIYF. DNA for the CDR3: TGTGCCACCTCGGACAGGGGGCGTACTGGAAACACCATATATTTT.

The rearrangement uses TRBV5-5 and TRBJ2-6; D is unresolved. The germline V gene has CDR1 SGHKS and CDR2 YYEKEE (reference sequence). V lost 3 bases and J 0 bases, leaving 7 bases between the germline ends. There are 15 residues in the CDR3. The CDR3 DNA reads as TGTGCCAGCAGCTCGGAGTTCTCTGGGGCCAACGTCCTGACTTTC. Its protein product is CASSSEFSGANVLTF.

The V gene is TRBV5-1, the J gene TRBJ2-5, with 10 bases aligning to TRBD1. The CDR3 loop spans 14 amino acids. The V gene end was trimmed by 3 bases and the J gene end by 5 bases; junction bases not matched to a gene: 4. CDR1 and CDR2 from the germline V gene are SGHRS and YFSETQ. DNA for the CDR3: TGCGCCAGCAGCTCGGGACAGGGGCGGGAGACCCAGTACTTC. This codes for CASSSGQGRETQYF.

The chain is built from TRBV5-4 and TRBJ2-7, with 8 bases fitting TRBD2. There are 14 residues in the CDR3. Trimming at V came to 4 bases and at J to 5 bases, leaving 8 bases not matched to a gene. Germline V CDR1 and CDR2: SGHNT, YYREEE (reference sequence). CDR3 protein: CASSRGLDGHEQYF. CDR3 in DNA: TGTGCCAGCAGCCGGGGACTAGACGGACACGAGCAGTACTTC.

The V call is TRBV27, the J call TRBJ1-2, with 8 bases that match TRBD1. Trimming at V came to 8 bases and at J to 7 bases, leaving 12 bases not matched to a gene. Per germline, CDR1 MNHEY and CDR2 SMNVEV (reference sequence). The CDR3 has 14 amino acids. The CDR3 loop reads CASCPSGGPSGYTF. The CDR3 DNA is TGTGCCAGCTGCCCTTCAGGGGGCCCTAGTGGCTACACCTTC.

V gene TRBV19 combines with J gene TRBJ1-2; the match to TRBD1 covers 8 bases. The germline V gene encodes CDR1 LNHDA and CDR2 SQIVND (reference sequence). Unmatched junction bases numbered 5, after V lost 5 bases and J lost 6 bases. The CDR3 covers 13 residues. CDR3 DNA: TGTGCCAGTAGTCAGGGGGCGCTTAATGGCTACACCTTC. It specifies CASSQGALNGYTF.

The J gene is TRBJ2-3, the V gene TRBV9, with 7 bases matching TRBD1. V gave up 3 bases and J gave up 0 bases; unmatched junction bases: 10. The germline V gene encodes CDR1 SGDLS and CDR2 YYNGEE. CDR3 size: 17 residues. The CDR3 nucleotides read TGTGCCAGCAGCGAACAGGGGAGCGTTTATAGCACAGATACGCAGTATTTT. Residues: CASSEQGSVYSTDTQYF.

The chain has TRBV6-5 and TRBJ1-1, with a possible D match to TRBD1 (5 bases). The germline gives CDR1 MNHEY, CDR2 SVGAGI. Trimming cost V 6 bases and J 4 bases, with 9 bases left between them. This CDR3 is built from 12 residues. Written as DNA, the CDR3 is TGTGCCAGCAGGAGGCAGGGCACTGAAGCTTTCTTT. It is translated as CASRRQGTEAFF.

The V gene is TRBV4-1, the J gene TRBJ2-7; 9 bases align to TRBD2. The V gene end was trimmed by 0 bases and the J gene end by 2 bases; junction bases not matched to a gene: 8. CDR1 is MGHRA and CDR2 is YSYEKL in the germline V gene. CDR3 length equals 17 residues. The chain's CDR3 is CASSQDPWRGGAYEQYF. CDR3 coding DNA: TGCGCCAGCAGCCAAGATCCGTGGCGGGGGGGAGCCTACGAGCAGTACTTC.

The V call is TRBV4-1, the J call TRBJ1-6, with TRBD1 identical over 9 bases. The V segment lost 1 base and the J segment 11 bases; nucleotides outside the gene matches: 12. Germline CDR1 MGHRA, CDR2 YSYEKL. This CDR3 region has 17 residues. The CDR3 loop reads CASSQATGGGLQAPLHF. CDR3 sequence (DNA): TGCGCCAGCAGCCAAGCTACAGGGGGCGGTCTTCAAGCACCCCTCCACTTT.

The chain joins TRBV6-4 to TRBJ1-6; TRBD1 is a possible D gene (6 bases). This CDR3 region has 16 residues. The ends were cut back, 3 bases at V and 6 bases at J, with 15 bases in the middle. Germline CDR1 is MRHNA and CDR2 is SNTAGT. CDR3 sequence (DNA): TGTGCCAGCAGTGAGGATTGGAACAGGGCTAATTCACCCCTCCACTTT. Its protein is CASSEDWNRANSPLHF.

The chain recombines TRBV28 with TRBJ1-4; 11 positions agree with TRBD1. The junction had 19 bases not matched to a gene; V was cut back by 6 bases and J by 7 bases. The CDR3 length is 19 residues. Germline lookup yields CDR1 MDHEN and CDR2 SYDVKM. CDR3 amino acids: CASSPLGTGGHGRFEKLFF. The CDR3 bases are TGTGCCAGCAGCCCCTTAGGGACAGGGGGTCACGGAAGGTTTGAAAAACTGTTTTTT.

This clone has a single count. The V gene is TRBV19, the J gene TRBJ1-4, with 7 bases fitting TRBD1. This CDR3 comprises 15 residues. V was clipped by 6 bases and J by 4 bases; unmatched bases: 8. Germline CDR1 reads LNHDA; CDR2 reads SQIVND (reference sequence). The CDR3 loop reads CASSDGGQFNEKLFF. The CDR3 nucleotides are TGTGCCAGTAGCGACGGGGGACAGTTTAATGAAAAACTGTTTTTT.

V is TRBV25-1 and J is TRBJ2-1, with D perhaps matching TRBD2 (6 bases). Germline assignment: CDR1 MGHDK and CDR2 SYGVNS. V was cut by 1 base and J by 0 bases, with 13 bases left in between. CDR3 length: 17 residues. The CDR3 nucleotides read TGTGCCAGCAGTGAATTCCCTGGACTACGCTCCTACAATGAGCAGTTCTTC. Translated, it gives CASSEFPGLRSYNEQFF.

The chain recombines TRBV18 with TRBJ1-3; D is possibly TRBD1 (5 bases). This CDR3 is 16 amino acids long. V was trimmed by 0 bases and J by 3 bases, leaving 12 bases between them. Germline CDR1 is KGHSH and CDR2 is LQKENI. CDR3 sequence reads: CASSPPAGNIGNTIYF. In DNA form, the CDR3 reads TGTGCCAGCTCACCACCAGCAGGGAATATTGGAAACACCATATATTTT. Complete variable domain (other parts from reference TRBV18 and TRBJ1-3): NAGVMQNPRHLVRRRGQEARLRCSPMKGHSHVYWYRQLPEEGLKFMVYLQKENIIDESGMPKERFSAEFPKEGPSILRIQQVVRGDSAAYFCASSPPAGNIGNTIYFGEGSWLTVV.

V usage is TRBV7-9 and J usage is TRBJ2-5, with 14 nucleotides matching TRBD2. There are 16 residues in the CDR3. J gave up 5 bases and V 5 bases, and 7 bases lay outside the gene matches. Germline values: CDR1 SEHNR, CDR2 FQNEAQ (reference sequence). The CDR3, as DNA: TGTGCCAGCAGCCCAAGGACTAGCGGGGGGCCCGAGACCCAGTACTTC. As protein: CASSPRTSGGPETQYF. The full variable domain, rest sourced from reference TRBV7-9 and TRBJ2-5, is DTGVSQNPRHKITKRGQNVTFRCDPISEHNRLYWYRQTLGQGPEFLTYFQNEAQLEKSRLLSDRFSAERPKGSFSTLEIQRTEQGDSAMYLCASSPRTSGGPETQYFGPGTRLLVL.

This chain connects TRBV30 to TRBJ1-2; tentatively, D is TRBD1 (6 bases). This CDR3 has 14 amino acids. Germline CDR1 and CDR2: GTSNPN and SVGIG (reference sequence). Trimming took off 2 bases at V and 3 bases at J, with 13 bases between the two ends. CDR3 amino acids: CAWSSRQGYYGYTF. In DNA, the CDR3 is TGTGCCTGGAGTTCTCGGCAGGGGTACTATGGCTACACCTTC.

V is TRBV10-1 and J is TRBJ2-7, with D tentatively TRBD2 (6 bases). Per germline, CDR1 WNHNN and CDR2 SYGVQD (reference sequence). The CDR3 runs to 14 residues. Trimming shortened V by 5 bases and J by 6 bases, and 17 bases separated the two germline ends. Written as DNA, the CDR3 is TGCGCCAGCAGTCCTACGGGGGAAATCGGCGAGCAGTACTTC. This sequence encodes CASSPTGEIGEQYF.

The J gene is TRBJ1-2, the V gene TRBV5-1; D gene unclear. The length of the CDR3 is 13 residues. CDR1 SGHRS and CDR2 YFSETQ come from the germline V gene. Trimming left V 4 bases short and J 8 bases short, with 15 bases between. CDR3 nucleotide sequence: TGCGCCAGCAGCCAGGACGGGAGCGGAGGCTACACCTTC. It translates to CASSQDGSGGYTF.

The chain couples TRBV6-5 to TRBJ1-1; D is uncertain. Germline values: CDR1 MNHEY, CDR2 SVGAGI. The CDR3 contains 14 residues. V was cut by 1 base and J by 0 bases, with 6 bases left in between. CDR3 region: CASSYYGMNTEAFF. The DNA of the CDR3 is TGTGCCAGCAGTTACTACGGTATGAACACTGAAGCTTTCTTT.

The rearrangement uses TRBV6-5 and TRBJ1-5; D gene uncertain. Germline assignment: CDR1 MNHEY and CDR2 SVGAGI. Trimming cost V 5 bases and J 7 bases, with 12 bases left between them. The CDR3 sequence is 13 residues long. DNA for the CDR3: TGTGCCAGCAGTACAGCCCCCTCACAGCCCCAGCATTTT. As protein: CASSTAPSQPQHF.